One TCR beta chain is described in this entry. Antigen: not known. The V gene's germline CDR1 is DFQATT and CDR2 SNEGSKA (reference sequence). The length of the CDR3 is 16 residues. V was pared by 3 bases and J by 7 bases, with 13 bases of the junction left unmatched. Researchers prepared the TCRbeta library using unique molecular identifiers, the study reports. TCRdb reprocessed the PCR reads via MiXCR and lists one record per CDR3 protein. The sample comprises 450,000 to 550,000 distinct CDR3 sequences, approximately 10% of which are singletons, and 12% to 15% rests with the top ten. This record belongs to a study of T-cell reconstitution after alpha-beta-depleted transplantation in children. Points from the study as a whole: Surviving recipient T cells and thymic progenitors accounted for the high day-60 TCRbeta diversity observed in some patients. Newly produced T cells mostly accounted for T-cell counts and diversity one year post-transplant. The study reportedly traced alpha-beta T cells about two months after transplant to several hundred expanded graft clones.

Sequenced material: PBMCs, mostly from graft donor cells, taken 180 days after TCRalphabeta/CD19-depleted stem cell transplant. The receptor's source is a female patient aged 2 to 10 who had a stem cell transplant for aplastic anemia, so the T cells may come from the graft donor. V is TRBV20-1 and J is TRBJ1-5; 9 bases align to TRBD1. DNA of the CDR3: TGCAGTGCTAGTCGTTTTCTAGGGGACAGGGCGCAGCCCCAGCATTTT. Protein: CSASRFLGDRAQPQHF.